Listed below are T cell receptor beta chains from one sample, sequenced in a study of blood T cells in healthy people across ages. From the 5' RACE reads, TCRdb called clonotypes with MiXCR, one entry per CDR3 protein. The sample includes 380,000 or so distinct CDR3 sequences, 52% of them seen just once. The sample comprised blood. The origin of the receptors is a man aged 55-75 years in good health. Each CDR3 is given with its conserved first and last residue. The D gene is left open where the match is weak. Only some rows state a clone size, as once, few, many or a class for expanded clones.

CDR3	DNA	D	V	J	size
CASSFVGQSYEQYF	TGTGCCAGCAGTTTCGTTGGGCAGTCCTACGAGCAGTACTTC	NA	TRBV12-3/TRBV12-4	TRBJ2-7	NA
CASSPRQANTEAFF	TGTGCCAGCAGCCCCAGGCAGGCGAACACTGAAGCTTTCTTT	NA	TRBV11-2	TRBJ1-1	few
CASSRSTGENYGYTF	TGTGCCAGCAGCCGATCTACAGGGGAGAACTATGGCTACACCTTC	TRBD1	TRBV3-1	TRBJ1-2	NA
CASSLAGVGNIQYF	TGTGCCAGCAGCTTGGCGGGGGTTGGAAACATTCAGTACTTC	TRBD2	TRBV7-8	TRBJ2-4	few
CASSEGVGMRSYEQYF	TGTGCCAGCAGTGAAGGTGTGGGGATGAGATCCTACGAGCAGTACTTC	NA	TRBV6-1	TRBJ2-7	few
CSVAGTGRGETQYF	TGCAGCGTTGCGGGGACAGGGCGAGGGGAGACCCAGTACTTC	TRBD1	TRBV29-1	TRBJ2-5	NA
CAVGLGVTNYGYTF	TGTGCCGTTGGCCTGGGCGTGACGAACTATGGCTACACCTTC	NA	TRBV11-2	TRBJ1-2	NA
CSAAWDTDTQYF	TGCAGTGCTGCTTGGGACACAGATACGCAGTATTTT	NA	TRBV20-1	TRBJ2-3	few
CASSQGVVGEQYF	TGTGCCAGCAGCCAAGGGGTAGTTGGTGAGCAGTACTTC	NA	TRBV3-1	TRBJ2-5	NA
CASKLGLAASTDTQYF	TGTGCCAGCAAGCTTGGACTAGCGGCTTCCACAGATACGCAGTATTTT	TRBD2	TRBV2	TRBJ2-3	many
CASSLGQGYNEQYF	TGCGCCAGCAGCTTGGGACAGGGGTACAATGAGCAGTACTTC	TRBD1	TRBV5-1	TRBJ2-5	NA
CASVRTPSGNEQFF	TGTGCCAGCGTCCGGACCCCGTCGGGCAATGAGCAGTTCTTC	NA	TRBV7-2	TRBJ2-1	NA
CASRNRDEQYF	TGTGCCAGCAGAAACAGGGACGAGCAGTACTTC	NA	TRBV6-5	TRBJ2-7	few
CASSQDRGEADTQYF	TGTGCCAGCAGCCAAGATCGGGGTGAGGCAGATACGCAGTATTTT	NA	TRBV3-1	TRBJ2-3	NA
CASSPLQGWDNEQFF	TGTGCCAGCAGCCCACTCCAGGGATGGGACAATGAGCAGTTCTTC	NA	TRBV5-6	TRBJ2-1	NA
CASSYGSAQETQYF	TGTGCCAGCAGTTACGGTAGCGCCCAAGAGACCCAGTACTTC	NA	TRBV6-2/TRBV6-3	TRBJ2-5	many
CSAGTGNADTQYF	TGCAGCGCCGGGACTGGAAACGCAGATACGCAGTATTTT	NA	TRBV29-1	TRBJ2-3	NA
CSSTQGGDTEAFF	TGCAGCTCAACTCAGGGGGGTGACACTGAAGCTTTCTTT	TRBD1	TRBV29-1	TRBJ1-1	few
CASSLVDWVAGRSYNEQFF	TGTGCCAGCAGCTTAGTCGATTGGGTAGCGGGTCGCTCCTACAATGAGCAGTTCTTC	TRBD2	TRBV13	TRBJ2-1	NA
CAISESSQGYENEQFF	TGTGCCATCAGTGAGTCGTCACAGGGGTATGAAAATGAGCAGTTCTTC	TRBD1	TRBV10-3	TRBJ2-1	NA
CASSGAGPTDTQYF	TGTGCCAGCAGTGGGGCAGGACCCACAGATACGCAGTATTTT	NA	TRBV25-1	TRBJ2-3	NA
CASSQEKQGVYEQYF	TGTGCCAGCAGCCAAGAAAAACAGGGGGTCTACGAGCAGTACTTC	TRBD1	TRBV4-2	TRBJ2-7	few
CAITRTATAEAFF	TGTGCCATCACCAGAACCGCGACAGCTGAAGCTTTCTTT	NA	TRBV10-3	TRBJ1-1	few
CASSLGAGVETQYF	TGTGCCAGCTCGCTTGGGGCGGGAGTGGAGACCCAGTACTTC	TRBD2	TRBV6-5	TRBJ2-5	few
CASSLAGGRHYEQYF	TGTGCCAGCAGCCTCGCCGGCGGACGGCACTACGAGCAGTACTTC	NA	TRBV5-6	TRBJ2-7	NA
CATGAGDVYGYTF	TGTGCCACCGGCGCCGGGGATGTCTATGGCTACACCTTC	NA	TRBV24-1	TRBJ1-2	few
CASSFHHPQLAGPRAPDTQYF	TGTGCCAGCAGTTTCCACCACCCACAACTAGCGGGGCCGAGAGCCCCAGATACGCAGTATTTT	TRBD2	TRBV28	TRBJ2-3	NA
CASSSLPGTSGRAYEQYF	TGTGCCAGCAGTTCCCTACCCGGTACTAGCGGGCGCGCCTACGAGCAGTACTTC	TRBD2	TRBV6-5	TRBJ2-7	few
CASSLGSSTGTQYF	TGCGCCAGCAGCTTGGGCAGTAGCACAGGTACGCAGTATTTT	NA	TRBV5-1	TRBJ2-3	NA
CASSSVHEQFF	TGTGCCAGCAGTTCGGTCCATGAGCAGTTCTTC	NA	TRBV6-5	TRBJ2-1	NA
CATSRDMGAEAFF	TGTGCCACCAGCAGAGATATGGGGGCTGAAGCTTTCTTT	NA	TRBV15	TRBJ1-1	NA
CASSLEGNYNSPLHF	TGCGCCAGCAGCTTGGAAGGAAACTATAATTCACCCCTCCACTTT	NA	TRBV5-1	TRBJ1-6	NA
CASSPADRVNYEQYF	TGTGCCAGCAGCCCGGCGGACAGGGTAAACTACGAGCAGTACTTC	TRBD1	TRBV11-2	TRBJ2-7	NA
CASSYSRVTSTDTQYF	TGTGCCAGCAGTTACTCGAGGGTTACTAGCACAGATACGCAGTATTTT	NA	TRBV6-5	TRBJ2-3	NA
CASSLVTGTSNTGELFF	TGTGCCAGCAGCCTCGTTACCGGGACTTCGAACACCGGGGAGCTGTTTTTT	NA	TRBV4-2	TRBJ2-2	NA
CASSSPGPETDTQYF	TGTGCCAGCAGCTCGCCGGGCCCGGAAACAGATACGCAGTATTTT	NA	TRBV7-8	TRBJ2-3	few
CASSLWSLRGGRASDEQYF	TGTGCCAGCAGCTTGTGGAGCTTGCGGGGGGGCCGTGCCTCCGATGAGCAGTACTTC	TRBD2	TRBV11-2	TRBJ2-7	NA
CASSSRDRLAYEQYF	TGCGCCAGCAGCTCGAGGGACAGGCTGGCCTACGAGCAGTACTTC	TRBD1	TRBV5-1	TRBJ2-7	NA
CASSPQVGSSYEQYF	TGTGCCAGCAGCCCCCAGGTGGGCAGCTCCTACGAGCAGTACTTC	NA	TRBV7-2	TRBJ2-7	NA
CASSLANLEQFF	TGTGCCAGCAGCTTAGCGAACCTTGAGCAGTTCTTC	NA	TRBV11-2	TRBJ2-1	NA
CASSGVGEEDQPQHF	TGTGCCAGCAGTGGAGTGGGGGAAGAGGATCAGCCCCAGCATTTT	NA	TRBV28	TRBJ1-5	NA
CASSLRQGEKLFF	TGTGCCAGCAGCTTGCGACAGGGTGAAAAACTGTTTTTT	TRBD1	TRBV7-2	TRBJ1-4	NA
CSARDPSSGYEQYF	TGCAGTGCTAGAGATCCCTCTAGCGGCTACGAGCAGTACTTC	TRBD2	TRBV20-1	TRBJ2-7	few
CASSQPSGRRGYNEQFF	TGCGCCAGCAGCCAACCTAGCGGGAGACGGGGGTACAATGAGCAGTTCTTC	TRBD2	TRBV4-1	TRBJ2-1	few
CASSQGPSGTSTDTQYF	TGCGCCAGCAGCCAAGGCCCGAGCGGGACTAGCACAGATACGCAGTATTTT	TRBD2	TRBV4-3	TRBJ2-3	few
CSARDGISYNEQFF	TGCAGTGCTAGAGATGGGATCTCCTACAATGAGCAGTTCTTC	NA	TRBV20-1	TRBJ2-1	NA
CASRLVAGTSRAKNIQYF	TGTGCCAGCAGATTGGTTGCTGGGACTAGCCGAGCCAAAAACATTCAGTACTTC	TRBD2	TRBV7-2	TRBJ2-4	few
CSASLPGQRDGYTF	TGCAGTGCTAGTCTGCCGGGACAGAGGGACGGCTACACCTTC	TRBD1	TRBV20-1	TRBJ1-2	few
CASSRADPEAGGSYEQYF	TGTGCCAGCAGTCGAGCGGACCCCGAGGCGGGAGGATCCTACGAGCAGTACTTC	TRBD2	TRBV6-1	TRBJ2-7	NA
CSVEWGSGGFSYNEQFF	TGCAGCGTTGAGTGGGGAAGCGGGGGATTTTCCTACAATGAGCAGTTCTTC	TRBD2	TRBV29-1	TRBJ2-1	few
CASSYGTGFPISYEQYF	TGTGCCAGCAGTTACGGGACAGGGTTCCCCATCTCCTACGAGCAGTACTTC	TRBD1	TRBV6-2/TRBV6-3	TRBJ2-7	NA
CASSRDSYYEQYF	TGCGCCAGCAGCCGGGACAGTTACTACGAGCAGTACTTC	TRBD1	TRBV5-1	TRBJ2-7	few
CASSILIDRTYGYTF	TGTGCCAGCAGTATCCTTATCGACAGAACCTATGGCTACACCTTC	NA	TRBV28	TRBJ1-2	few
CASSLGLDSGEQYF	TGCGCCAGCAGCTTGGGCCTGGACAGCGGCGAGCAGTACTTC	NA	TRBV5-1	TRBJ2-7	few
CASRTEAGATDTQYF	TGTGCCAGCAGAACGGAGGCTGGGGCCACAGATACGCAGTATTTT	NA	TRBV28	TRBJ2-3	few
CASSFLRDSGVLQETQYF	TGTGCCAGCAGCTTCTTACGGGATAGCGGGGTCCTCCAAGAGACCCAGTACTTC	TRBD2	TRBV11-2	TRBJ2-5	NA
CSAGGGSTDTQYF	TGCAGCGCCGGAGGGGGTTCCACAGATACGCAGTATTTT	NA	TRBV29-1	TRBJ2-3	many
CASSYEEGAWNEQFF	TGTGCCAGCAGTTACGAGGAGGGGGCTTGGAATGAGCAGTTCTTC	NA	TRBV6-5	TRBJ2-1	NA
CAIDSGANVLTF	TGTGCCATTGACTCTGGGGCCAACGTCCTGACTTTC	NA	TRBV10-3	TRBJ2-6	NA
CASRAPGQGSYEQYF	TGTGCCAGCAGGGCCCCGGGACAGGGGTCGTACGAGCAGTACTTC	TRBD1	TRBV27	TRBJ2-7	NA